This TCR beta chain was recovered during a study of cytomegalovirus exposure and HLA in healthy donors. PCR was performed using 60 Vbeta and 13 Jbeta primers. Clones were sequenced by immunoSEQ multiplex PCR, and TCRdb holds only the in-frame ones, with some missing. The data hold approximately 100,000 clones, with around 80% observed a single time. Donors consisted of healthy bone marrow donors. Findings and limits, study-wide: Presence/absence comparisons presumed near-even sequencing depth among donors.

The CDR3 covers 16 residues. The V gene's germline CDR1 is LGHNA and CDR2 YSLEER. As to this clone: No antigen is known for it. Germline and junction disagree at one end, which may indicate a read error.

The chain joins TRBV4-3 to TRBJ2-4; D may be TRBD1 (5 bases). The sequenced sample was PBMCs. This receptor was taken from a female donor in good health and CMV-seropositive. The CDR3 here is CASSRFPQGGKNSQYF. The CDR3 DNA reads as TGCGCCAGCAGCCGCTTCCCCCAGGGTGGCAAAAACAGTCAGTACTTC.